The 32 T cell receptor beta chains given below trace back to one sample, sequenced in a study of cytomegalovirus exposure and HLA in healthy donors. The PCR used 60 Vbeta and 13 Jbeta primers. Clones were read by immunoSEQ multiplex PCR, and TCRdb kept only the in-frame ones, dropping some. Of 100,000 to 150,000 clones listed, 78% were seen once; the top ten hold 11%. The sequencing input was PBMCs. The receptors derive from a man aged 25 to 40 in good health and CMV-seropositive.

CDR3 residues: CSARLDREAFF. Written as DNA, the CDR3 is TGCAGTGCTAGACTTGACAGAGAAGCTTTCTTT. The J gene is TRBJ1-1, the V gene TRBV20-1; tentative D call: TRBD1 (5 bases). The V end lost 2 bases, the J end lost 8 bases, and 9 bases lay between the germline ends. CDR1 is DFQATT, CDR2 SNEGSKA, per germline (reference sequence). The length of the CDR3 is 11 residues.

This chain uses TRBV7-2 with TRBJ2-7, with D unresolved. The CDR3 consists of 14 residues. V lost 0 bases and J 2 bases, leaving 8 bases between the germline ends. Germline loops: CDR1 SGHTA, CDR2 FQGNSA. CDR3 in amino acids: CASSLARETYEQYF. The CDR3 DNA reads TGTGCCAGCAGCTTAGCGCGCGAAACCTACGAGCAGTACTTC.

V gene TRBV7-9 combines with J gene TRBJ2-7, with TRBD2 matching over 7 bases. Germline V gene data show CDR1 as SEHNR and CDR2 as FQNEAQ (reference sequence). The CDR3 is made up of 13 amino acids. The V gene end was trimmed by 4 bases and the J gene end by 6 bases; junction bases not matched to a gene: 6. DNA for the CDR3: TGTGCCAGCAGCTCCGCGGGAGTTGGCGAGCAGTACTTC. This sequence encodes CASSSAGVGEQYF.

This chain links TRBV27 with TRBJ2-7, with TRBD2 matching 8 bases. CDR1 is MNHEY, CDR2 SMNVEV, per germline (reference sequence). This CDR3 comprises 14 residues. Trimming cost V 0 bases and J 2 bases; bases outside gene matches: 0. This chain's CDR3 is CASSLSSGAYEQYF. In nucleotides, the CDR3 is TGTGCCAGCAGTTTATCTAGCGGGGCCTACGAGCAGTACTTC.

This rearrangement joins TRBV28 to TRBJ1-2, with 7 bases fitting TRBD1. V lost 3 bases to trimming and J lost 2 bases; unmatched junction nucleotides: 3. CDR1 and CDR2 (germline): MDHEN, SYDVKM. The CDR3 covers 14 residues. CDR3: CASSFFRGNYGYTF. The CDR3 nucleotides are TGTGCCAGCAGTTTCTTCAGGGGGAACTATGGCTACACCTTC.

This clone was observed once. V and J are TRBV13 and TRBJ1-1; a weak D match, TRBD1 (5 bases). The CDR3 is 14 amino acids. Looked up from germline, CDR1 is PRHDT and CDR2 is FYEKMQ (reference sequence). Trimming shortened V by 0 bases and J by 1 base, and 6 bases separated the two germline ends. The CDR3 DNA is TGTGCCAGCAGCTTAGGCAGGGAGAACACTGAAGCTTTCTTT. Translated, it gives CASSLGRENTEAFF.

V gene TRBV10-3 combines with J gene TRBJ1-3; TRBD1 matches 9 bases. J lost 3 bases, V lost 6 bases, and 9 bases had no gene match. This CDR3 is built from 16 residues. Germline-derived CDR1 and CDR2 are ENHRY and SYGVKD. The CDR3 DNA reads TGTGCCATCAGCAAACAACAGGGGGCACTTGGAAACACCATATATTTT. Protein: CAISKQQGALGNTIYF.

The chain employs TRBV4-1 and TRBJ1-3, with D unresolved. The germline gives CDR1 MGHRA, CDR2 YSYEKL. The CDR3 is 15 amino acids. V was pared by 5 bases and J by 0 bases, with 11 bases between. The CDR3 nucleotides are TGCGCCAGCAGCGACAACGAGCTCTCTGGAAACACCATATATTTT. Residues: CASSDNELSGNTIYF.

This chain uses TRBV12-5 with TRBJ2-5; 12 positions agree with TRBD2. Germline V gene data show CDR1 as LGHNT and CDR2 as FRNRAP. The V and J ends lost 4 bases and 3 bases, in that order; junction bases with no gene match: 15. The CDR3 sequence is 19 residues long. CDR3 in amino acids: CASGSGTSGLNVAEETQYF. The CDR3 nucleotides read TGTGCTAGTGGTTCCGGGACTAGCGGGTTAAATGTGGCTGAAGAGACCCAGTACTTC.

The chain combines TRBV7-2 with TRBJ2-7; D possibly corresponds to TRBD2 (6 bases). This CDR3 is 15 amino acids long. CDR1 and CDR2 from the germline V gene are SGHTA and FQGNSA. V lost 4 bases, J lost 4 bases, and 17 bases lay in between. The CDR3: CASSSLPGTFYEQYF. CDR3 nucleotide sequence: TGTGCCAGCAGCTCTCTCCCCGGGACTTTTTACGAGCAGTACTTC.

In its sample, this clone was seen once. The chain links TRBV27 to TRBJ1-5; D might be TRBD1 (6 bases). V lost 7 bases, J lost 3 bases, and 16 bases lay in between. CDR3 length: 15 residues. Germline CDR1 and CDR2: MNHEY and SMNVEV (reference sequence). CDR3 amino acids: CASKGRGTANQPQHF. The CDR3 DNA follows: TGTGCCAGCAAGGGGAGGGGGACTGCCAATCAGCCCCAGCATTTT.

The chain has TRBV7-9 and TRBJ2-4, with a possible D match to TRBD2 (5 bases). Germline V gene data show CDR1 as SEHNR and CDR2 as FQNEAQ (reference sequence). This CDR3 region has 15 residues. V lost 5 bases to trimming and J lost 8 bases, with 19 bases between them. As DNA, the CDR3 is TGTGCCAGCAGCCCCCCCGGAGAGGGCCGCGACATTCAGTACTTC. It yields the protein CASSPPGEGRDIQYF.

V usage is TRBV27 and J usage is TRBJ1-1; D remains ambiguous. Germline CDR1 MNHEY, CDR2 SMNVEV (reference sequence). The V and J ends lost 5 bases and 3 bases respectively, with 13 bases between them. The CDR3 is 14 amino acids. Here the CDR3 reads CASSKRPRDTEAFF. CDR3 DNA sequence: TGTGCCAGCAGTAAAAGACCGAGGGACACTGAAGCTTTCTTT.

This chain links TRBV4-1 with TRBJ2-1, with D possibly TRBD2 on 6 matching bases. V was pared by 3 bases and J by 9 bases, with 12 bases between. This CDR3 has 13 residues. Germline CDR1 and CDR2: MGHRA and YSYEKL. The CDR3 DNA reads as TGCGCCAGCAGCCACCACACTAGCATTGAGCAGTTCTTC. As protein: CASSHHTSIEQFF.

In its sample, this clone was seen once. Other DNA sequences in this specimen translate into the identical CDR3. V is TRBV25-1 and J is TRBJ1-5; D unresolved. The CDR3 totals 14 residues. Between the trimmed V and J ends, which lost 2 bases and 9 bases, there was a span of 14 bases. From germline, CDR1 is MGHDK and CDR2 SYGVNS. As DNA, the CDR3 is TGTGCCAGCAGTGAAATTGAGGGCCAAGCGCCCCAGCATTTT. Protein product: CASSEIEGQAPQHF.

This CDR3 is CASHTGLWPQHF. CDR3 nucleotide sequence: TGTGCCAGCCATACAGGGTTGTGGCCCCAGCATTTT. The V gene is TRBV6-1, the J gene TRBJ1-5; D possibly corresponds to TRBD1 (6 bases). Germline V gene lookup returns CDR1 MNHNS and CDR2 SASEGT. This CDR3 is built from 12 residues. V was pared by 8 bases and J by 9 bases, with 14 bases between.

This chain joins TRBV6-6 and TRBJ2-5; D is uncertain. Trimming cost V 2 bases and J 2 bases, with 6 bases left between them. This CDR3 is 13 amino acids long. Germline V gives CDR1 MNHNY, CDR2 SVGAGI (reference sequence). The DNA of the CDR3 is TGTGCCAGCAGTTACATACTTCAAGAGACCCAGTACTTC. This gives the protein CASSYILQETQYF.

The rearrangement links TRBV10-3 to TRBJ1-5; a weak D match, TRBD1 (5 bases). This CDR3 has 15 residues. The ends were cut back, 7 bases at V and 2 bases at J, with 15 bases in the middle. In germline, CDR1 is ENHRY, CDR2 SYGVKD. The CDR3 bases are TGTGCCATCACCTCCCCGGGGGGTGGCAATCAGCCCCAGCATTTT. It specifies CAITSPGGGNQPQHF.

The V call is TRBV18, the J call TRBJ2-7, with 9 bases matching TRBD1. The CDR3 is made up of 16 amino acids. V was pared by 3 bases and J by 3 bases, with 9 bases of the junction left unmatched. Germline loops: CDR1 KGHSH, CDR2 LQKENI. Here the CDR3 DNA reads TGTGCCAGCTCACCCCAGTGGACAGGGGAAAGCTACGAGCAGTACTTC. It translates to CASSPQWTGESYEQYF.

This chain joins TRBV29-1 and TRBJ2-3; 8 positions match TRBD1. Germline assignment: CDR1 SQVTM and CDR2 ANQGSEA. V was pared by 4 bases and J by 1 base, with 1 base of the junction left unmatched. The CDR3 sequence is 13 residues long. Here the CDR3 DNA reads TGCAGCGTTGTGACAGGGGGCACAGATACGCAGTATTTT. Translating gives CSVVTGGTDTQYF.

CDR3 residues: CASSPQGGTEAFF. The CDR3 region has the DNA TGTGCCAGCTCACCACAGGGGGGGACTGAAGCTTTCTTT. This chain uses TRBV18 with TRBJ1-1; TRBD1 might be the D (6 bases). The length of the CDR3 is 13 residues. Trimming stripped 1 base from V and 5 bases from J, with 8 bases between. Germline-derived CDR1 and CDR2 are KGHSH and LQKENI.

The V gene is TRBV5-1, the J gene TRBJ1-4; 8 bases line up with TRBD1. The CDR3 contains 16 residues. Germline V gene sequence: CDR1 SGHRS, CDR2 YFSETQ. V gave up 4 bases and J gave up 7 bases; unmatched junction bases: 12. Here the CDR3 reads CASSAAGGALGEKLFF. The DNA of the CDR3 is TGCGCCAGCAGCGCAGCAGGGGGCGCATTGGGTGAAAAACTGTTTTTT.

The J gene is TRBJ2-5, the V gene TRBV30; tentative D call: TRBD2 (6 bases). The CDR3 runs to 14 residues. CDR1 is GTSNPN and CDR2 is SVGIG in the germline V gene (reference sequence). The V and J ends lost 1 base and 9 bases respectively, with 18 bases between them. The CDR3 is CAWSGGTVQVPQYF. The DNA for the CDR3 is TGTGCCTGGAGTGGCGGGACTGTACAGGTCCCCCAGTACTTC.

The chain uses TRBV5-6 and TRBJ1-5, with a weak D call TRBD1 (5 bases). V dropped 1 base and J dropped 4 bases, with 15 bases sitting between them. Germline V lookup: CDR1 SGHDT, CDR2 YYEEEE. The CDR3 is 16 amino acids. The CDR3 nucleotides are TGTGCCAGCAGCTTGTTAGCTGCAGGGCAAAATCAGCCCCAGCATTTT. Residues: CASSLLAAGQNQPQHF. Full variable domain (remainder filled in from reference TRBV5-6 and TRBJ1-5): DAGVTQSPTHLIKTRGQQVTLRCSPKSGHDTVSWYQQALGQGPQFIFQYYEEEERQRGNFPDRFSGHQFPNYSSELNVNALLLGDSALYLCASSLLAAGQNQPQHFGDGTRLSIL.

The V call is TRBV5-5, the J call TRBJ2-2, with D unclear. The germline CDR1 and CDR2 sequences are SGHKS and YYEKEE (reference sequence). This CDR3 has 12 amino acids. The V end was cut by 6 bases, the J end by 3 bases, with 6 bases between. The CDR3 loop reads CASTRDTGELFF. CDR3 nucleotides: TGTGCCAGCACCCGAGACACCGGGGAGCTGTTTTTT.

This clone has more than one count but fewer than ten. This chain links TRBV10-1 with TRBJ2-2, with 10 bases that match TRBD2. The CDR3 has 14 residues. J lost 3 bases, V lost 10 bases, and 5 bases had no gene match. The germline gives CDR1 WNHNN, CDR2 SYGVQD (reference sequence). For the CDR3, the DNA is TGCGCCACCGCAAGCGGGAGGGACACCGGGGAGCTGTTTTTT. Translation: CATASGRDTGELFF.

The chain combines TRBV10-3 with TRBJ1-4, with 10 bases fitting TRBD1. Germline lookup yields CDR1 ENHRY and CDR2 SYGVKD. Trimming took 10 bases from V and 7 from J; bases not matched to a gene: 12. This CDR3 has 15 residues. The CDR3 reads CATRQGAPGGEKLFF. The CDR3, as DNA: TGTGCCACCCGACAGGGGGCCCCGGGCGGTGAAAAACTGTTTTTT.

J is TRBJ2-6 and V is TRBV13, with D hard to call. The CDR3 loop spans 16 amino acids. The V and J ends lost 4 bases and 0 bases respectively, with 10 bases between them. Germline lookup yields CDR1 PRHDT and CDR2 FYEKMQ (reference sequence). The CDR3, as DNA: TGTGCCAGCAGCTCTGGCGGATCCTCTGGGGCCAACGTCCTGACTTTC. Translation gives CASSSGGSSGANVLTF. The full variable domain, rest sourced from reference TRBV13 and TRBJ2-6, is AAGVIQSPRHLIKEKRETATLKCYPIPRHDTVYWYQQGPGQDPQFLISFYEKMQSDKGSIPDRFSAQQFSDYHSELNMSSLELGDSALYFCASSSGGSSGANVLTFGAGSRLTVL.

The chain employs TRBV6-1 and TRBJ1-2; a weak D match, TRBD1 (6 bases). The CDR3 covers 13 residues. CDR1 and CDR2 (germline): MNHNS, SASEGT. The V gene lost 6 bases and the J gene lost 7 bases, with 15 bases spanning the gap. The CDR3 sequence: CASREGGEGGYTF. DNA for the CDR3: TGTGCCAGCAGGGAGGGGGGGGAAGGTGGCTACACCTTC.

The J gene is TRBJ2-3, the V gene TRBV4-1; D not certain. Trimming left V 0 bases short and J 6 bases short, with 10 bases between. Per the germline V gene, CDR1 is MGHRA and CDR2 is YSYEKL. The length of the CDR3 is 14 residues. The CDR3 DNA is TGCGCCAGCAGCCAAGAGTCTAGTTTCGATACGCAGTATTTT. Amino acids: CASSQESSFDTQYF.

The chain recombines TRBV6-5 with TRBJ2-1; 7 nucleotides line up with TRBD2. After removal of 0 bases from V and 0 bases from J, the junction contained 2 bases not matched to a gene. CDR3 length equals 16 residues. The germline V gene has CDR1 MNHEY and CDR2 SVGAGI. The CDR3 here is CASSYSREASYNEQFF. The CDR3 bases are TGTGCCAGCAGTTACTCTCGGGAGGCCTCCTACAATGAGCAGTTCTTC.

This chain connects TRBV7-2 to TRBJ1-1; 7 bases are a match to TRBD1. J lost 5 bases, V lost 6 bases, and 9 bases had no gene match. The CDR3 runs to 14 residues. Germline V gene data show CDR1 as SGHTA and CDR2 as FQGNSA. CDR3 DNA: TGTGCCAGCAGTACCCCAGGGGGTTGGACTGAAGCTTTCTTT. This encodes CASSTPGGWTEAFF.